This TCR beta chain was recorded in a study of blood T cell repertoires in COVID-19. Study-level information: T cells, B-cell-depleted T cells, or PBMCs provided the cDNA or gDNA that served as material.

The CDR3 is 12 residues long. The germline V gene encodes CDR1 LNHDA and CDR2 SQIVND (reference sequence). The protocol was immunoSEQ multiplex PCR, while the TCRdb copy is restricted to in-frame clones and leaves out a portion. Of some 240,000 clones listed, 60% to 85% are singletons. The TCR comes from a woman aged 70-85 years with acute or convalescent COVID-19. Source material: peripheral blood. The V and J genes are TRBV19 and TRBJ1-3, with D perhaps TRBD1 (6 bases). In DNA, the CDR3 is TGTGCAGGGGGACAACCTGGAAACACCATATATTTT. This encodes CAGGQPGNTIYF. Complete variable domain (other parts from reference TRBV19 and TRBJ1-3): DGGITQSPKYLFRKEGQNVTLSCEQNLNHDAMYWYRQDPGQGLRLIYYSQIVNDFQKGDIAEGYSVSREKKESFPLTVTSAQKNPTAFYLCAGGQPGNTIYFGEGSWLTVV.